This T cell receptor beta chain is from a study of T cell changes during pregnancy in multiple sclerosis. V lost 2 bases, J lost 8 bases, and 4 bases stayed unmatched. The CDR3 extends over 14 amino acids. The germline V gene encodes CDR1 SGHVS and CDR2 FNYEAQ. Produced via immunoSEQ multiplex PCR; TCRdb's table is partial and in-frame only. The profile covers tens of thousands of clones, with about 96% appearing a single time and 2% to 2.5% taken by the ten largest. The V and J genes are TRBV7-6 and TRBJ2-1; 9 nucleotides line up with TRBD1. This TCR was sampled from a female donor with multiple sclerosis, enrolled in a pregnancy study. This material consisted of CD8+ T cells from peripheral blood mononuclear cells, taken after pregnancy. The CDR3 is CASSLRDRVDEQFF. The CDR3 bases are TGTGCCAGCAGCTTACGGGACAGGGTTGATGAGCAGTTCTTC. The full variable domain, with the rest looked up from reference TRBV7-6 and TRBJ2-1, is GAGVSQSPRYKVTKRGQDVALRCDPISGHVSLYWYRQALGQGPEFLTYFNYEAQQDKSGLPNDRFSAERPEGSISTLTIQRTEQRDSAMYRCASSLRDRVDEQFFGPGTRLTVL.